The present T cell receptor beta chain was sequenced within a study of T-cell memory formation after mild COVID-19. This clonotype was seen a few times. The antigen remains undetermined. 5'RACE with constant-segment primers built TCRalpha and TCRbeta cDNA libraries with UMIs. TCRdb processed the 5' RACE reads anew with MiXCR; each CDR3 protein has one entry. The sample shows about 400,000 distinct CDR3 sequences, roughly a quarter of them seen only once. Findings of the study overall: CD4+ contracting clones lay mainly in CM and EM, CD8+ ones in EMRA.

CDR1 and CDR2 (germline): MGHRA, YSYEKL. The trim removed 3 bases at V and 3 bases at J, leaving 10 bases unmatched. This CDR3 has 17 amino acids. The source is an adult woman who had mild COVID-19 (a few samples of this study predate the infection). Cell type and time point are not known. The sequenced sample consisted of PBMCs or a T cell subset sorted from them (not recorded which). J is TRBJ2-4 and V is TRBV4-1, with 8 positions matching TRBD2. CDR3 residues: CASSQNSGGGNKNIQYF. The CDR3 DNA is TGCGCCAGCAGCCAGAATTCCGGGGGGGGCAACAAAAACATTCAGTACTTC.